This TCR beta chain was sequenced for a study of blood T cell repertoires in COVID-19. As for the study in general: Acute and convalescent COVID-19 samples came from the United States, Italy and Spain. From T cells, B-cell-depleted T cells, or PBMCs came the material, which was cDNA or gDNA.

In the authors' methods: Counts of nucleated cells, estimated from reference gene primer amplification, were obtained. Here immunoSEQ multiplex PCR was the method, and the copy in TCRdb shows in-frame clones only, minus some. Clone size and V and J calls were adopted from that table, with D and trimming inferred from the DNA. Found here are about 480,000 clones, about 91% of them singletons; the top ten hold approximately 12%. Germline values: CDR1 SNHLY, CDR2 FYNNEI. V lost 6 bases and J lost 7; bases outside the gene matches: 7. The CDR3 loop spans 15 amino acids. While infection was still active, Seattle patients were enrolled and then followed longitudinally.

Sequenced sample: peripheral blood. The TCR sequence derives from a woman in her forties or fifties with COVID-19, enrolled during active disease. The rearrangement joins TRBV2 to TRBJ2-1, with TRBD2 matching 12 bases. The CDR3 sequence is CASRRTSGVLNEQFF. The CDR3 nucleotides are TGTGCCAGCAGGAGGACTAGCGGGGTGCTTAATGAGCAGTTCTTC. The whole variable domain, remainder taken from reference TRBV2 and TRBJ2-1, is EPEVTQTPSHQVTQMGQEVILRCVPISNHLYFYWYRQILGQKVEFLVSFYNNEISEKSEIFDDQFSVERPDGSNFTLKIRSTKLEDSAMYFCASRRTSGVLNEQFFGPGTRLTVL.